Each of the 5 T cell receptor beta chains below was sequenced from the same sample in a study of T-cell memory formation after mild COVID-19. TCRdb reanalysed the 5' RACE reads using MiXCR and keeps one entry per CDR3 protein. The sample has approximately 410,000 distinct CDR3 sequences, less than 25% seen once. Material: PBMCs or a T cell subset sorted from them (not recorded which). These receptors were obtained from an adult woman who had mild COVID-19 (a few samples of this study predate the infection). Cell type and time point are not known.

The chain links TRBV20-1 to TRBJ1-1; 10 nucleotides align to TRBD1. V dropped 0 bases and J dropped 10; count of bases not matched to a gene: 8. The CDR3 is made up of 14 amino acids. CDR1 is DFQATT and CDR2 is SNEGSKA in the germline V gene (reference sequence). This CDR3 is CSAREPGQGYAAFF. The CDR3 DNA is TGCAGTGCTAGAGAGCCGGGACAGGGGTACGCAGCTTTCTTT.

This clonotype occurred a few times. The V and J genes are TRBV4-3 and TRBJ2-5; possibly TRBD1 for D (6 bases). V shed 0 bases and J shed 6 bases, with 8 bases lying between them. The CDR3 covers 13 residues. Germline V gene data show CDR1 as LGHNA and CDR2 as YSLEER. This CDR3 reads CASSQDWGQTQYF. The CDR3 region has the DNA TGCGCCAGCAGCCAAGATTGGGGGCAGACCCAGTACTTC.

The chain employs TRBV7-2 and TRBJ2-1; TRBD2 matches 9 bases. V gave up 5 bases and J gave up 9 bases; unmatched junction bases: 14. The length of the CDR3 is 16 residues. Looked up from germline, CDR1 is SGHTA and CDR2 is FQGNSA. The CDR3 region is CASSPGLANSLGEQFF. DNA for the CDR3: TGTGCCAGCAGCCCCGGACTAGCGAATTCTCTGGGTGAGCAGTTCTTC.

The chain couples TRBV5-5 to TRBJ2-1, with 7 bases that match TRBD1. The germline gives CDR1 SGHKS, CDR2 YYEKEE (reference sequence). CDR3 length equals 14 residues. The V and J ends lost 4 bases and 4 bases, in that order; junction bases with no gene match: 5. CDR3: CASSHGTAYNEQFF. The CDR3, as DNA: TGTGCCAGCAGCCACGGGACAGCTTACAATGAGCAGTTCTTC.

In its sample, this clonotype was seen a few times. The chain links TRBV7-9 to TRBJ2-7; D remains unclear. The V end lost 5 bases, the J end lost 2 bases, and 19 bases lay between the germline ends. Germline CDR1 is SEHNR and CDR2 is FQNEAQ (reference sequence). CDR3 length: 16 amino acids. The CDR3 here is CASSQHGDGSTYEQYF. Written as DNA, the CDR3 is TGTGCCAGCAGCCAACACGGAGACGGATCGACCTACGAGCAGTACTTC.